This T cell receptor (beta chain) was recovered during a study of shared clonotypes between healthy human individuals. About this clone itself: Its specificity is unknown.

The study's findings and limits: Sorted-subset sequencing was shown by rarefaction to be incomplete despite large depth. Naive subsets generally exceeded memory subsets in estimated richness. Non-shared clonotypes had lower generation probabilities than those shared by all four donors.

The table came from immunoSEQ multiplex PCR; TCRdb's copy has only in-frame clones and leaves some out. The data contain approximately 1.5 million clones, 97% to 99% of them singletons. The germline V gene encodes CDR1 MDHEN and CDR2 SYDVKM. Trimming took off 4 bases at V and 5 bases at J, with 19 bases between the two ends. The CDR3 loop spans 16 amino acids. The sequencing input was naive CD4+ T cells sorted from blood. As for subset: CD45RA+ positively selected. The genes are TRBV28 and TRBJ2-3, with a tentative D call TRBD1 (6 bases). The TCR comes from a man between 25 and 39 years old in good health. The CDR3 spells CASSSLGDTGGDTQYF. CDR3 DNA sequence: TGTGCCAGCAGTTCCCTGGGGGACACCGGAGGAGATACGCAGTATTTT.